A single sample is the source of the 24 T cell receptor beta chains below, sequenced in a study of glioma-infiltrating T cells. Amplification of TCR alpha and beta CDR3 regions from RNA used iRepertoire nested multiplex PCR. TCRdb used MiXCR to reprocess the multiplex PCR reads, holding one entry per CDR3 protein. The table lists 100,000 to 150,000 distinct CDR3 sequences, approximately 23% of them singletons. The sample taken for sequencing was glioma tissue, nonneoplastic brain tissue, or PBMCs (not recorded which). These receptors all stem from a human donor with low-grade glioma or glioblastoma, undergoing nonglioma brain surgery, or in good health (not recorded which).

The chain combines TRBV19 with TRBJ2-1; tentatively, D is TRBD1 (7 bases). Germline V CDR1 and CDR2: LNHDA, SQIVND (reference sequence). V lost 11 bases to trimming and J lost 4 bases, with 18 bases between them. The CDR3 runs 14 residues. The CDR3 region is CAVRGDSLYNEQFF. CDR3 in DNA: TGTGCCGTAAGGGGGGACAGTTTATACAATGAGCAGTTCTTC. Combining the CDR3 with reference TRBV19 and TRBJ2-1 gives the whole variable domain DGGITQSPKYLFRKEGQNVTLSCEQNLNHDAMYWYRQDPGQGLRLIYYSQIVNDFQKGDIAEGYSVSREKKESFPLTVTSAQKNPTAFYLCAVRGDSLYNEQFFGPGTRLTVL.

This clonotype appeared a few times. The chain recombines TRBV12-5 with TRBJ2-5; tentatively, D is TRBD1 (6 bases). Trimming took off 0 bases at V and 5 bases at J, with 16 bases between the two ends. The CDR3 is 16 amino acids. CDR1 is LGHNT, CDR2 FRNRAP, per germline. The CDR3 nucleotides read TGTGCTAGTGGTTTGGTACCCTTCGGGACAATTGAGACCCAGTACTTC. Protein product: CASGLVPFGTIETQYF.

Points on this clonotype: A much larger clone lies a single base off, so this may be a read error. Since the CDR3 does not end with the conserved phenylalanine or tryptophan, this likely comes from a read error. The V call is TRBV4-2, the J call TRBJ2-7; no definite D call. Germline CDR1 and CDR2: LGHNA and YNFKEQ. The V gene lost 1 base and the J gene lost 6 bases, with 16 bases spanning the gap. The CDR3 spans 15 residues. Here the CDR3 DNA reads TGTGCCAGCAGCCAAGGTTTGGGTATCTCCGGCGAGCAGTACCTC. It codes for CASSQGLGISGEQYL.

This chain links TRBV9 with TRBJ2-1, with D hard to call. The CDR3 totals 15 residues. Germline CDR1 is SGDLS and CDR2 is YYNGEE. The ends were cut back, 0 bases at V and 4 bases at J, with 11 bases in the middle. CDR3 coding DNA: TGTGCCAGCAGCGTAGAGGCAGGATCGTACAATGAGCAGTTCTTC. Translation gives CASSVEAGSYNEQFF.

This clonotype was recorded many times. The V and J genes are TRBV27 and TRBJ1-2, with no clear D. The length of the CDR3 is 14 residues. With 4 bases removed from V and 2 bases from J, the gap between germline ends came to 11 bases. Germline V lookup: CDR1 MNHEY, CDR2 SMNVEV (reference sequence). In nucleotides, the CDR3 is TGTGCCAGCAGTTCTCAGGACGGGAACTATGGCTACACCTTC. Translation gives CASSSQDGNYGYTF.

This clonotype was seen at least ten times. This rearrangement joins TRBV27 to TRBJ2-7, with 9 bases lining up with TRBD1. The CDR3 runs 14 residues. V lost 2 bases to trimming and J lost 4 bases; unmatched junction nucleotides: 3. Germline-derived CDR1 and CDR2 are MNHEY and SMNVEV (reference sequence). The chain's CDR3 is CASSLVGQGYEQYF. The CDR3 nucleotides read TGTGCCAGCAGTTTAGTGGGACAGGGTTACGAGCAGTACTTC.

This clonotype came up many times. The chain carries TRBV14 and TRBJ2-7, with D perhaps matching TRBD1 (6 bases). The CDR3 is 14 residues long. Germline V gene sequence: CDR1 SGHDN, CDR2 FVKESK. Trimming removed 3 bases at V and 1 base at J, with 10 bases between. The CDR3 protein is CASSQETGSYEQYF. The CDR3 region has the DNA TGTGCCAGCAGCCAGGAAACAGGGTCCTACGAGCAGTACTTC.

The table lists this clonotype with many counts. The chain combines TRBV12-3 or TRBV12-4 with TRBJ2-5; TRBD1 is a possible D gene (5 bases). V lost 6 bases and J 5 bases, leaving 19 bases between the germline ends. The CDR3 is 15 amino acids. CDR3 nucleotide sequence: TGTGCCAGCAGACTATTACAGGACGCTAAGGAGACCCAGTACTTC. Protein product: CASRLLQDAKETQYF.

At least ten counts were recorded for this clonotype. This chain links TRBV27 with TRBJ1-4, with D perhaps matching TRBD1 (5 bases). Trimming removed 2 bases at V and 5 bases at J, with 15 bases between. This CDR3 is 16 amino acids long. Germline V CDR1 and CDR2: MNHEY, SMNVEV (reference sequence). CDR3 amino acids: CASSLGGPVINEKLFF. CDR3 in DNA: TGTGCCAGCAGTTTAGGGGGACCGGTGATAAATGAAAAACTGTTTTTT.

This clonotype was recorded at least ten times. This chain uses TRBV4-2 with TRBJ2-5; D might be TRBD1 (5 bases). Germline CDR1 is LGHNA and CDR2 is YNFKEQ. Trimming cost V 0 bases and J 4 bases, with 12 bases left between them. The length of the CDR3 is 15 residues. CDR3 coding DNA: TGTGCCAGCAGCCAAGATTGGGGCGCAGGAGAGACCCAGTACTTC. This codes for CASSQDWGAGETQYF.

This clonotype was found many times. V usage is TRBV6-6 and J usage is TRBJ2-1; maybe TRBD2 (5 bases). V gave up 2 bases and J gave up 5 bases, with 22 bases separating them. This CDR3 has 18 residues. The germline CDR1 and CDR2 sequences are MNHNY and SVGAGI (reference sequence). CDR3 loop: CASSYPPLLAERNNEQFF. The CDR3 DNA sequence: TGTGCCAGCAGTTACCCCCCCCTTCTAGCTGAGAGAAACAATGAGCAGTTCTTC.

This clonotype is a singleton in its sample. With a much larger clone just one base away, this may be a read error. The chain is built from TRBV18 and TRBJ2-3; D remains unclear. Per the germline V gene, CDR1 is KGHSH and CDR2 is LQKENI. The V end was cut by 1 base, the J end by 4 bases, with 15 bases between. The CDR3 runs to 16 residues. CDR3 residues: CASSPRHLTFADTQYF. CDR3 in DNA: TGTGCCAGCTCACCACGACACTTGACCTTCGCAGATACGCAGTATTTT. Using reference TRBV18 and TRBJ2-3 for the parts outside the CDR3, the full variable domain is NAGVMQNPRHLVRRRGQEARLRCSPMKGHSHVYWYRQLPEEGLKFMVYLQKENIIDESGMPKERFSAEFPKEGPSILRIQQVVRGDSAAYFCASSPRHLTFADTQYFGPGTRLTVL.

This clonotype was recorded many times. V and J are TRBV4-3 and TRBJ1-1; no clear D. CDR1 is LGHNA and CDR2 is YSLEER in the germline V gene. Trimming shortened V by 1 base and J by 3 bases, and 6 bases separated the two germline ends. This CDR3 contains 13 residues. CDR3 loop: CASSQAYYTEAFF. The CDR3, as DNA: TGCGCCAGCAGCCAAGCCTACTACACTGAAGCTTTCTTT.

The chain recombines TRBV27 with TRBJ2-7; maybe TRBD2 (5 bases). The germline V and J ends were trimmed by 8 bases and 3 bases, with 14 bases remaining between them. The CDR3 runs to 13 residues. Germline CDR1 is MNHEY and CDR2 is SMNVEV (reference sequence). CDR3 DNA sequence: TGTGCCAGCGGGAACGGGGATAGCTACGAGCAGTACTTC. It encodes CASGNGDSYEQYF.

A note on this clonotype: A read error is possible here, since a much larger clone lies one base away. The genes are TRBV4-2 and TRBJ2-7; D is unclear. The ends were cut back, 5 bases at V and 3 bases at J, with 17 bases in the middle. Germline V gives CDR1 LGHNA, CDR2 YNFKEQ. The CDR3 runs 15 residues. CDR3 sequence reads: CASSLRISSNYEQYF. CDR3 nucleotides: TGTGCCAGCAGCTTAAGGATTAGCAGCAACTACGAGCAGTACTTC.

Many counts were recorded for this clonotype. CDR3 sequence (DNA): TGTGCCAGCAGTTTCCCCGTACCGCGTGATAACTATGGCTACACCTTC. Translating it yields CASSFPVPRDNYGYTF. The chain has TRBV28 and TRBJ1-2, with D uncertain. Trimming pared 3 bases from V and 1 base from J, leaving 15 bases between. The germline V gene encodes CDR1 MDHEN and CDR2 SYDVKM. This CDR3 comprises 16 residues.

This clonotype occurred many times. This rearrangement joins TRBV29-1 to TRBJ2-7; TRBD1 agrees at 9 bases. The V gene's germline CDR1 is SQVTM and CDR2 ANQGSEA. CDR3 length: 13 residues. V gave up 7 bases and J gave up 4 bases; unmatched junction bases: 8. The CDR3 protein is CSAAAGQGYEQYF. For the CDR3, the DNA is TGCAGCGCCGCCGCGGGACAGGGTTACGAGCAGTACTTC.

This clonotype was observed a handful of times. V gene TRBV19 combines with J gene TRBJ2-1, with 8 bases that match TRBD2. The CDR3 runs to 15 residues. V shed 8 bases and J 1 base; nucleotides not matched to a gene: 7. The germline V gene has CDR1 LNHDA and CDR2 SQIVND (reference sequence). CDR3 sequence: CASGIAGPSYNEQFF. The CDR3 DNA reads TGTGCCAGTGGAATAGCGGGACCTTCCTACAATGAGCAGTTCTTC. The full variable domain, rest sourced from reference TRBV19 and TRBJ2-1, is DGGITQSPKYLFRKEGQNVTLSCEQNLNHDAMYWYRQDPGQGLRLIYYSQIVNDFQKGDIAEGYSVSREKKESFPLTVTSAQKNPTAFYLCASGIAGPSYNEQFFGPGTRLTVL.

This clonotype was observed at least ten times. The chain joins TRBV7-2 to TRBJ2-5; the D is unclear. CDR1 is SGHTA, CDR2 FQGNSA, per germline. There are 15 residues in the CDR3. V was shortened by 6 bases and J by 2 bases, with 16 bases between the two germline ends. CDR3 sequence (DNA): TGTGCCAGCAGTCCTGCAGTAATCATACAAGAGACCCAGTACTTC. Translation gives CASSPAVIIQETQYF. The whole variable domain, remainder taken from reference TRBV7-2 and TRBJ2-5, is GAGVSQSPSNKVTEKGKDVELRCDPISGHTALYWYRQSLGQGLEFLIYFQGNSAPDKSGLPSDRFSAERTGGSVSTLTIQRTQQEDSAVYLCASSPAVIIQETQYFGPGTRLLVL.

This clonotype was detected ten times or more. The CDR3 region has the DNA TGTGCCAGCAGCGTCCGGGGTCCCTATCAGCCCCAGCATTTT. Its protein product is CASSVRGPYQPQHF. This chain uses TRBV12-3 or TRBV12-4 with TRBJ1-5; D call uncertain. Trimming took 6 bases from V and 5 from J, leaving 14 bases between them. This CDR3 contains 14 residues.

In this sample, this clonotype turned up many times. The gene calls are TRBV4-3 and TRBJ1-1; D perhaps matches TRBD1 (6 bases). The V end was cut by 0 bases, the J end by 6 bases, with 17 bases between. This CDR3 is 16 amino acids long. Germline CDR1 and CDR2: LGHNA and YSLEER. The CDR3 DNA sequence: TGCGCCAGCAGCCAAGATAGAGACTGGGGGCCCGCTGAAGCTTTCTTT. Residues: CASSQDRDWGPAEAFF.

Ten or more counts support this clonotype. The rearrangement uses TRBV4-1 and TRBJ2-7; D ambiguous. The ends were cut back, 0 bases at V and 6 bases at J, with 6 bases in the middle. CDR1 and CDR2 (germline): MGHRA, YSYEKL. The CDR3 is made up of 12 amino acids. CDR3 sequence: CASSQDFSEQYF. CDR3 nucleotide sequence: TGCGCCAGCAGCCAAGATTTTAGCGAGCAGTACTTC.

A note on this clonotype: Relative to the germline gene, one junction end is altered; a read error may explain this. This sequence joins TRBV7-3 and TRBJ2-3; tentative D call: TRBD2 (6 bases). Germline CDR1 and CDR2: SGHTA and FQGTGA. The CDR3 contains 15 residues. CDR3 loop: CASSRRETGTDKQYF. The DNA of the CDR3 is TGTGCCAGCAGCAGACGGGAGACCGGCACAGATAAGCAGTATTTT.

In this sample, this clonotype turned up many times. The rearrangement links TRBV5-1 to TRBJ1-6; D unclear. The CDR3 loop spans 14 amino acids. The germline V and J ends were trimmed by 0 bases and 7 bases, with 8 bases remaining between them. Per germline, CDR1 SGHRS and CDR2 YFSETQ. CDR3 DNA sequence: TGCGCCAGCAGCTTGGAGGCCGGAAATTCACCCCTCCACTTT. Amino acid sequence: CASSLEAGNSPLHF.